This TCR beta chain is drawn from a study of T-cell reconstitution after alpha-beta-depleted transplantation in children. Study-level findings and limits: Surviving recipient T cells and thymic progenitors accounted for the high day-60 TCRbeta diversity observed in some patients.

With 6 bases removed from V and 0 bases from J, the gap between germline ends came to 12 bases. Germline V gives CDR1 SQVTM, CDR2 ANQGSEA. CDR3 length: 13 amino acids. TCRbeta library preparation incorporated unique molecular identifiers. In TCRdb, the PCR reads were re-called with MiXCR into one record per CDR3 protein. This table holds about 260,000 distinct CDR3 sequences, approximately 8% found once. Many counts were recorded for this clonotype. Its specificity is not known. The chain employs TRBV29-1 and TRBJ2-7; D uncertain. This receptor was identified in a male patient younger than 18 who had a stem cell transplant for acute lymphoblastic leukemia, so the T cells may come from the graft donor. Sequenced here: PBMCs, mostly from graft donor cells, sampled 180 days after TCRalphabeta/CD19-depleted stem cell transplant. Here the CDR3 reads CSVELSSSYEQYF. As DNA, the CDR3 is TGCAGCGTCGAACTATCTTCCTCCTACGAGCAGTACTTC.